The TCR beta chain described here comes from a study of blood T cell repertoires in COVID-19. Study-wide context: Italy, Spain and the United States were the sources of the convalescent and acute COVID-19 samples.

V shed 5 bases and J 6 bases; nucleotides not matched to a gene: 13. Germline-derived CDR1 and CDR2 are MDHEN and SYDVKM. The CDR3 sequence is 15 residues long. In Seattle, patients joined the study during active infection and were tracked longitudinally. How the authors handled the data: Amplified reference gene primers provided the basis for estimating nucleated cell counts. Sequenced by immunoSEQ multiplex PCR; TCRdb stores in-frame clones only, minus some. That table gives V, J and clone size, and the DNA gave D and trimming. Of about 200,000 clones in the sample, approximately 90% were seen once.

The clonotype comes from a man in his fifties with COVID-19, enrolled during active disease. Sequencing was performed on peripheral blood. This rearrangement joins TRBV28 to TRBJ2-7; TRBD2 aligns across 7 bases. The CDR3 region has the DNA TGTGCCAGCAGTGCCCCTCGGGACTATCTTTTCGAGCAGTACTTC. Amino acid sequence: CASSAPRDYLFEQYF.